The 18 T cell receptor beta chains presented below share a single source sample, sequenced in a study of blood T cells in healthy people across ages. Together with a sample-barcoded 5' primer, a J-beta primer mix was included in a second PCR lasting roughly 6 to 12 cycles. TCRdb independently ran MiXCR on the 5' RACE reads; one entry per CDR3 protein. The sample yields about 830,000 distinct CDR3 sequences, about 62% seen once. The sequencing sample was made of blood. Receptors originate from a man aged 30 to 45 in good health.

This rearrangement joins TRBV20-1 to TRBJ2-6, with a possible D match to TRBD2 (5 bases). This CDR3 has 15 amino acids. Germline V gene data show CDR1 as DFQATT and CDR2 as SNEGSKA (reference sequence). Trimming took 3 bases from V and 1 from J, leaving 10 bases between them. The CDR3 loop reads CSASRRGSGANVLTF. The CDR3 DNA sequence: TGCAGTGCTAGCCGACGGGGATCTGGGGCCAACGTCCTGACTTTC.

This clonotype was recorded a few times. The junction departs from germline at one end; a sequencing error may be responsible. This rearrangement joins TRBV7-7 to TRBJ2-5; TRBD2 agrees at 9 bases. Germline lookup yields CDR1 SSHAT and CDR2 FNYEAQ (reference sequence). There are 15 residues in the CDR3. This chain's CDR3 is CASSLQTSGQETQYF. CDR3 DNA: TGTGCTAGCAGCTTACAGACTAGCGGACAAGAGACCCAGTACTTC.

This clonotype was recorded once. The chain uses TRBV4-1 and TRBJ2-1; TRBD2 matches 11 bases. This CDR3 region has 15 residues. The V gene's germline CDR1 is MGHRA and CDR2 YSYEKL. V lost 5 bases, J lost 7 bases, and 7 bases stayed unmatched. The CDR3 region has the DNA TGCGCCAGCAGCGGGGCTAGCGGGAGGTTGAATGAGCAGTTCTTC. It encodes CASSGASGRLNEQFF.

The CDR3 sequence: CASSVADRSYEQYF. The CDR3, as DNA: TGTGCCAGCAGCGTTGCGGACAGGAGCTACGAGCAGTACTTC. The chain couples TRBV9 to TRBJ2-7, with TRBD1 matching 7 bases. Germline V gene sequence: CDR1 SGDLS, CDR2 YYNGEE. The CDR3 runs to 14 residues. Unmatched junction bases numbered 5, after V lost 2 bases and J lost 3 bases.

The chain joins TRBV4-2 to TRBJ1-6, with D perhaps TRBD1 (5 bases). Germline-derived CDR1 and CDR2 are LGHNA and YNFKEQ. The length of the CDR3 is 22 residues. Trimming removed 0 bases at V and 6 bases at J, with 30 bases between. The CDR3 DNA reads as TGTGCCAGCAGCCAAGACCGGGGAGGCGGGACGGACGTCGAGGGCAGTAATTCACCCCTCCACTTT. Protein product: CASSQDRGGGTDVEGSNSPLHF.

This chain uses TRBV20-1 with TRBJ2-1; maybe TRBD2 (6 bases). Per the germline V gene, CDR1 is DFQATT and CDR2 is SNEGSKA (reference sequence). V lost 2 bases to trimming and J lost 0 bases, with 8 bases between them. This CDR3 contains 14 residues. In DNA, the CDR3 is TGCAGTGCTAGAAAAGCGGGCTCCTACAATGAGCAGTTCTTC. Amino acid sequence: CSARKAGSYNEQFF.

V gene TRBV12-3 or TRBV12-4 combines with J gene TRBJ1-2; tentatively, D is TRBD1 (5 bases). The CDR3 sequence is 13 residues long. V was cut by 4 bases and J by 4 bases, with 10 bases left in between. This CDR3 reads CASSSGHSYGYTF. DNA for the CDR3: TGTGCCAGCAGTTCGGGGCATTCCTATGGCTACACCTTC.

The chain recombines TRBV29-1 with TRBJ2-5; D is unresolved. Deletions cut 3 bases from V and 11 bases from J, with 22 bases between. CDR1 SQVTM and CDR2 ANQGSEA come from the germline V gene. The length of the CDR3 is 14 residues. CDR3 loop: CSVDSSGLYNEQYF. DNA of the CDR3: TGCAGCGTTGATTCTTCAGGCTTGTACAATGAGCAGTACTTC.

CDR3 region: CASSLTGLGIETQYF. CDR3 sequence (DNA): TGTGCCAGCAGCTTAACCGGACTGGGTATAGAGACCCAGTACTTC. This chain links TRBV7-8 with TRBJ2-7; D may be TRBD2 (5 bases). The DNA end is a closer match to TRBJ2-5, so the J assignment may be wrong. The CDR3 is 15 amino acids. In germline, CDR1 is SGHVS, CDR2 FQNEAQ.

This clonotype was seen only a few times. The V gene is TRBV7-2, the J gene TRBJ2-6, with TRBD2 matching over 8 bases. CDR1 is SGHTA and CDR2 is FQGNSA in the germline V gene. V gave up 4 bases and J gave up 1 base; unmatched junction bases: 12. The CDR3 sequence is 19 residues long. CDR3 amino acids: CASSSRIAGFTSGANVLTF. Here the CDR3 DNA reads TGTGCCAGCAGCTCACGAATAGCGGGATTTACGTCTGGGGCCAACGTCCTGACTTTC.

This clonotype was counted a few times. V and J are TRBV5-1 and TRBJ2-3; possible D gene TRBD2, 5 bases. The CDR3 runs to 15 residues. V dropped 4 bases and J dropped 2 bases, with 14 bases sitting between them. CDR1 and CDR2 (germline): SGHRS, YFSETQ. The CDR3 is CASSPLEGYTDTQYF. CDR3 DNA: TGCGCCAGCAGCCCATTAGAGGGATACACAGATACGCAGTATTTT.

The genes are TRBV2 and TRBJ2-7, with 8 bases fitting TRBD1. Germline V CDR1 and CDR2: SNHLY, FYNNEI. V was pared by 0 bases and J by 5 bases, with 6 bases of the junction left unmatched. The CDR3 contains 15 residues. Written as DNA, the CDR3 is TGTGCCAGCAGTGAAGCGCAGGACAGGGCCCACGAGCAGTACTTC. This sequence encodes CASSEAQDRAHEQYF.

J is TRBJ2-7 and V is TRBV4-2; TRBD2 might be the D (6 bases). CDR3 size: 12 residues. The germline CDR1 and CDR2 sequences are LGHNA and YNFKEQ. V lost 2 bases and J 8 bases, leaving 10 bases between the germline ends. The CDR3 sequence: CASSQWGEKQYF. CDR3 nucleotides: TGTGCCAGCAGCCAATGGGGGGAGAAGCAGTACTTC.

The rearrangement links TRBV20-1 to TRBJ2-4; 8 nucleotides agree with TRBD1. The CDR3 extends over 16 amino acids. CDR1 and CDR2 from the germline V gene are DFQATT and SNEGSKA (reference sequence). Trimming cost V 6 bases and J 0 bases; bases outside gene matches: 10. The CDR3 spells CSAPQQGGLAKNIQYF. For the CDR3, the DNA is TGCAGTGCACCACAACAGGGGGGTTTAGCCAAAAACATTCAGTACTTC.

This clonotype was picked up a small number of times. The V gene is TRBV20-1, the J gene TRBJ1-2; TRBD1 might be the D (6 bases). The CDR3 runs 14 residues. The V end lost 0 bases, the J end lost 7 bases, and 15 bases lay between the germline ends. In germline, CDR1 is DFQATT, CDR2 SNEGSKA (reference sequence). The CDR3 loop is CSARDDRSKGGYTF. CDR3 DNA sequence: TGCAGTGCTAGAGATGACAGGTCTAAGGGTGGCTACACCTTC.

This clonotype was observed a handful of times. This chain uses TRBV18 with TRBJ2-4, with 10 nucleotides matching TRBD2. The CDR3 consists of 17 residues. Germline CDR1 and CDR2: KGHSH and LQKENI. The trim removed 2 bases at V and 8 bases at J, leaving 12 bases unmatched. CDR3: CASSPVLIQRGGDIQYF. The DNA for the CDR3 is TGTGCCAGCTCACCAGTTTTAATCCAGCGGGGGGGAGACATTCAGTACTTC.

CDR3 sequence (DNA): TGTGCCAGCAGCTTGGGCCCGGTAGCGGGGCTTACTGGATGGGAGCAGTACTTC. This gives the protein CASSLGPVAGLTGWEQYF. The V gene is TRBV7-8, the J gene TRBJ2-7; the match to TRBD2 covers 8 bases. CDR3 length: 18 amino acids. Germline assignment: CDR1 SGHVS and CDR2 FQNEAQ. V dropped 3 bases and J dropped 7; count of bases not matched to a gene: 20.

The V gene is TRBV7-9, the J gene TRBJ1-6; tentative D call: TRBD1 (5 bases). Deletions cut 5 bases from V and 10 bases from J, with 15 bases between. Per the germline V gene, CDR1 is SEHNR and CDR2 is FQNEAQ (reference sequence). CDR3 length: 14 residues. CDR3 coding DNA: TGTGCCAGCAGCGAAGACAGTTCCCGGTCACCCCTCCACTTT. It specifies CASSEDSSRSPLHF.